This TCR beta chain was sequenced during a study of T cell clusters in autoimmune cytopenias. This clonotype registers medium-sized by frequency. One tube held mixed TRB-A and TRB-B primer pools for touch-down PCR. For each CDR3 protein, TCRdb gives one entry from its re-call of the multiplex PCR reads, without DNA. Its listing shows 9,500 to 15,000 distinct CDR3 sequences. TRB amplification used approximately 0.25 ug of peripheral blood genomic DNA. These data are also associated with another study on T cell repertoires in aging, cancer and after chemotherapy.

The clonotype comes from a human donor in good health. Specimen: peripheral blood.

CDR3: CASSYSFNSPLHF. The rearrangement links TRBV6-5 to TRBJ1-6. The CDR3 loop spans 13 amino acids. Looked up from germline, CDR1 is MNHEY and CDR2 is SVGAGI.